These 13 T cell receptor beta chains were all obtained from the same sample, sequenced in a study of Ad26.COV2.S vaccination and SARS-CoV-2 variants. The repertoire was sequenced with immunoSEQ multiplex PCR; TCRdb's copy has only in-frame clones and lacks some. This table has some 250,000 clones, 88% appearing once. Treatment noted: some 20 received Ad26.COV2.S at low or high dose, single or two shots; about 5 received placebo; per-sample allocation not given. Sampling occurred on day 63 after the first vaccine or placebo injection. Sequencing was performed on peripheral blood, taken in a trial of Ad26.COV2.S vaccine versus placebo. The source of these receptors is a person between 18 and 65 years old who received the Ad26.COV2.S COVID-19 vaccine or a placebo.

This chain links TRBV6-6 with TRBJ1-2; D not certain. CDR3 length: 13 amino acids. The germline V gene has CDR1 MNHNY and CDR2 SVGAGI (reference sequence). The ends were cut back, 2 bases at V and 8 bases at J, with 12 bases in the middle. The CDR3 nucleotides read TGTGCCAGCAGTTACGTAGGGTTAGAAGGCTACACCTTC. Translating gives CASSYVGLEGYTF.

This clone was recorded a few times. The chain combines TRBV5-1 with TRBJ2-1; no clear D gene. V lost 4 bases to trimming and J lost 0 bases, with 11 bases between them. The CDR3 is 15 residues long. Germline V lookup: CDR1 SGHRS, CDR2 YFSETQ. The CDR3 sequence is CASSERSSSYNEQFF. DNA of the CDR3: TGCGCCAGCAGCGAGAGGAGTAGCTCCTACAATGAGCAGTTCTTC.

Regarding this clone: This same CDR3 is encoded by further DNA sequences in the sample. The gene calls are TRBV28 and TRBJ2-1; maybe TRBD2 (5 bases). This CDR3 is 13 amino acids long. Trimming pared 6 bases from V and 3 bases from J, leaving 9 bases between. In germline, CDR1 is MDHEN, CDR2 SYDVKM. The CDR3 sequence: CASSLGSYNEQFF. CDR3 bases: TGTGCCAGCAGCTTAGGGAGCTACAATGAGCAGTTCTTC.

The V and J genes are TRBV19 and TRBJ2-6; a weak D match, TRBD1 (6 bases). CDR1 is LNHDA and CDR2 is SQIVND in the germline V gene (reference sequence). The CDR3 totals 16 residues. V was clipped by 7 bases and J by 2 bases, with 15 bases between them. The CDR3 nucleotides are TGTGCCAGTATTCCCTGGGCAGGGGCTGGGGCCAACGTCCTGACTTTC. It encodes CASIPWAGAGANVLTF.

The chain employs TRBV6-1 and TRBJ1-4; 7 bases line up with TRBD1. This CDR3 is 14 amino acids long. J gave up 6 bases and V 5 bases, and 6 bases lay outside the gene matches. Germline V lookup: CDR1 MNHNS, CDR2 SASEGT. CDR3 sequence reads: CASSYTGADEKLFF. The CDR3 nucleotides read TGTGCCAGCAGTTATACAGGGGCGGATGAAAAACTGTTTTTT.

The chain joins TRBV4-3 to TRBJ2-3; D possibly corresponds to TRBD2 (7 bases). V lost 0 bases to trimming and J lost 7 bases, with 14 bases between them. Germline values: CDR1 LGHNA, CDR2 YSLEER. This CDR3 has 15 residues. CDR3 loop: CASSQDTGGRYTQYF. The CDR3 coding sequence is TGCGCCAGCAGCCAAGATACGGGGGGCAGGTATACGCAGTATTTT.

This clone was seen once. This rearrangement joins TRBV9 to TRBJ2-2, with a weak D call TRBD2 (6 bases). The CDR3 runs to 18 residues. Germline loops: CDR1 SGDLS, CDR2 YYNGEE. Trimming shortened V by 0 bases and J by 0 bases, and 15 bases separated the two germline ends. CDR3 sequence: CASSVGGGTSPNTGELFF. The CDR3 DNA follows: TGTGCCAGCAGCGTAGGTGGGGGGACTTCCCCGAACACCGGGGAGCTGTTTTTT.

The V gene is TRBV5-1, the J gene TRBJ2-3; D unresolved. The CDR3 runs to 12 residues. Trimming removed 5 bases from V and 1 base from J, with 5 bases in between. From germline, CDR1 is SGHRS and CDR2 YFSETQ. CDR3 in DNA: TGCGCCAGCAGGAGAGGCACAGATACGCAGTATTTT. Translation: CASRRGTDTQYF.

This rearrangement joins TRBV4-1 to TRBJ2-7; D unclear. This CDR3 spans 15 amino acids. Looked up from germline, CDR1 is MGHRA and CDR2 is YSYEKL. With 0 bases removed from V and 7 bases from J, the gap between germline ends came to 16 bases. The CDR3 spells CASSQERSPSREQYF. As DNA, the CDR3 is TGCGCCAGCAGCCAAGAGAGGTCCCCCAGTAGGGAGCAGTACTTC.

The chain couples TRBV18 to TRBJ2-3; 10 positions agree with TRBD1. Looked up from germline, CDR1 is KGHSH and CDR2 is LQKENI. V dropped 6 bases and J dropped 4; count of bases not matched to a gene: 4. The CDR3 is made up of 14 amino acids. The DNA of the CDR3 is TGTGCCAGCTCTCGAGACAGGGGGCCAGATACGCAGTATTTT. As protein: CASSRDRGPDTQYF. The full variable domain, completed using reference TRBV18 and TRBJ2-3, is NAGVMQNPRHLVRRRGQEARLRCSPMKGHSHVYWYRQLPEEGLKFMVYLQKENIIDESGMPKERFSAEFPKEGPSILRIQQVVRGDSAAYFCASSRDRGPDTQYFGPGTRLTVL.

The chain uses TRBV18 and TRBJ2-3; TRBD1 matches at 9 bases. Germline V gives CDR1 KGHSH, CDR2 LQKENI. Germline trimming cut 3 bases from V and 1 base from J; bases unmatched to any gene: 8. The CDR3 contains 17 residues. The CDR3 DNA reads TGTGCCAGCTCACCCTCCGGGACAGGGAGGGGCACAGATACGCAGTATTTT. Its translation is CASSPSGTGRGTDTQYF. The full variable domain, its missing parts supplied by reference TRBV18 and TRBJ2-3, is NAGVMQNPRHLVRRRGQEARLRCSPMKGHSHVYWYRQLPEEGLKFMVYLQKENIIDESGMPKERFSAEFPKEGPSILRIQQVVRGDSAAYFCASSPSGTGRGTDTQYFGPGTRLTVL.

The CDR3: CASSPPPGRRGETQYF. CDR3 coding DNA: TGTGCCAGCTCACCACCCCCGGGTAGGAGGGGAGAGACCCAGTACTTC. V usage is TRBV18 and J usage is TRBJ2-5; TRBD2 might be the D (6 bases). This CDR3 spans 16 amino acids. The germline gives CDR1 KGHSH, CDR2 LQKENI. Trimming removed 0 bases from V and 4 bases from J, with 15 bases in between.

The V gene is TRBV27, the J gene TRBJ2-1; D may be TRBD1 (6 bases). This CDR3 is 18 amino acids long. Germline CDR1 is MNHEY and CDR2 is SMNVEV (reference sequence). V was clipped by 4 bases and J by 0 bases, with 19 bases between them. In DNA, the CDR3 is TGTGCCAGCAGTTCCACGGGTCAGGGGCCCTCCTCCTACAATGAGCAGTTCTTC. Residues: CASSSTGQGPSSYNEQFF.